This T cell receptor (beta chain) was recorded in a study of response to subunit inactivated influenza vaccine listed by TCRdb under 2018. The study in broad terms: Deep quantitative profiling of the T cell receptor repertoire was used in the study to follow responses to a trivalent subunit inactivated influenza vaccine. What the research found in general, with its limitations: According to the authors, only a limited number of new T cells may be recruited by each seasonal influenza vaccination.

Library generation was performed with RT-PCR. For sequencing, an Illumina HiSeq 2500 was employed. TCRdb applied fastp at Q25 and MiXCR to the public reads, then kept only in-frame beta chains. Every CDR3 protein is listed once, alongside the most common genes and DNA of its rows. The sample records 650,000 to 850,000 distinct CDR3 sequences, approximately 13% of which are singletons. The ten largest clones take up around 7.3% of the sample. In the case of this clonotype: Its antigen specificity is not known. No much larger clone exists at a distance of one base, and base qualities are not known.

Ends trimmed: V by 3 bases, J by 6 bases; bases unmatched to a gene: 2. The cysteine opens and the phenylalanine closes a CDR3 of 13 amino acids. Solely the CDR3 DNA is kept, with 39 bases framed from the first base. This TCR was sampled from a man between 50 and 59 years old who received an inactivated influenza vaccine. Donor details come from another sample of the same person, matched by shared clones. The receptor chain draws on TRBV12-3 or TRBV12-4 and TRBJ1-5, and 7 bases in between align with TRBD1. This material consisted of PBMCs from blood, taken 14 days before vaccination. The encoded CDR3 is CASSLDRTQPQHF. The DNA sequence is TGTGCCAGCAGTTTGGACAGGACTCAGCCCCAGCATTTT.